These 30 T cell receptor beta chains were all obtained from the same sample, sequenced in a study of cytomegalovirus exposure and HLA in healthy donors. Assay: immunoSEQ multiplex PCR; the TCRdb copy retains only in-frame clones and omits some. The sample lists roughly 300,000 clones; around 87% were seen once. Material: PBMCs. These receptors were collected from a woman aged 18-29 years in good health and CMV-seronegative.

The CDR3 nucleotides are TGTGCCAGTAGTATACGGAGACAGGGGGCACCTCAGCCCCAGCATTTT. As protein: CASSIRRQGAPQPQHF. This rearrangement joins TRBV19 to TRBJ1-5, with TRBD1 matching 10 bases. The CDR3 is made up of 16 amino acids. J gave up 6 bases and V 2 bases, and 7 bases lay outside the gene matches. Germline assignment: CDR1 LNHDA and CDR2 SQIVND (reference sequence).

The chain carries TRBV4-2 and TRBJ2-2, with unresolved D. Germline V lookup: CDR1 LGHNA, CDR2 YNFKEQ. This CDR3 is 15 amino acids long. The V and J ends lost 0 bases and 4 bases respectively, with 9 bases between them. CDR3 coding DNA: TGTGCCAGCAGCCAAGATTTTCGCGGCACCGGGGAGCTGTTTTTT. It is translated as CASSQDFRGTGELFF.

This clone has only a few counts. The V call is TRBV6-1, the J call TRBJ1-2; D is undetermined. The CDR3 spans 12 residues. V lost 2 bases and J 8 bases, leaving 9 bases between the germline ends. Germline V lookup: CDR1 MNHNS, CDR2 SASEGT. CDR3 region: CASSEHDFGYTF. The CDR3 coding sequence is TGTGCCAGCAGTGAACACGACTTCGGCTACACCTTC.

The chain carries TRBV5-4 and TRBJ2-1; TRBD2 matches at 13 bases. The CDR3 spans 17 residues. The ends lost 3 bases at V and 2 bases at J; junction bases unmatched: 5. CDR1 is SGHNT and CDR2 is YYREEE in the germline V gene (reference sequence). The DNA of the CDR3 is TGTGCCAGCAGCTCTCGACTAGCGGGAGGTCCCTACAATGAGCAGTTCTTC. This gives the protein CASSSRLAGGPYNEQFF.

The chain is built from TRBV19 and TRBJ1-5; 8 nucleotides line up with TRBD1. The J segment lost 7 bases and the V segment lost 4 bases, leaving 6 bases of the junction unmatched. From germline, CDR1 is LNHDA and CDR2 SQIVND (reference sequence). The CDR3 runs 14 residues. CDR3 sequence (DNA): TGTGCCAGTAGTACGACAGGGGTGGGACAGCCCCAGCATTTT. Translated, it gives CASSTTGVGQPQHF.

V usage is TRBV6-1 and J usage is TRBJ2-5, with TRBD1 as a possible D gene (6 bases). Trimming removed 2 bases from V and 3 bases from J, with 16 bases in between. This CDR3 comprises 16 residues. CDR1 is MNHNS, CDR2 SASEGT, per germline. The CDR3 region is CASSEFEGKGEETQYF. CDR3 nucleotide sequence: TGTGCCAGCAGTGAATTTGAAGGGAAGGGGGAAGAGACCCAGTACTTC.

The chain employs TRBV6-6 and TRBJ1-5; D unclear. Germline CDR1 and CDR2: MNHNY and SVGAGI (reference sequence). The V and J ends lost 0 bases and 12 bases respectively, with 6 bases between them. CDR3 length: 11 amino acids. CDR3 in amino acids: CASSYSENQHF. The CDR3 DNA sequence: TGTGCCAGCAGTTACTCTGAGAACCAGCATTTT.

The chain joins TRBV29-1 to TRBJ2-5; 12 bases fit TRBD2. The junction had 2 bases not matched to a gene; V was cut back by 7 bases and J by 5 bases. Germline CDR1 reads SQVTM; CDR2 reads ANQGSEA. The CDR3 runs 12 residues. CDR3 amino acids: CSAGTSGETQYF. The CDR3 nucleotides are TGCAGCGCCGGGACTAGCGGGGAGACCCAGTACTTC.

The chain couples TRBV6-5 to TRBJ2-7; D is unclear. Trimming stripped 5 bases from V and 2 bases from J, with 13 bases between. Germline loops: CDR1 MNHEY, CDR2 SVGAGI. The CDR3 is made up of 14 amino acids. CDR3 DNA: TGTGCCAGCAGTCCGAGCGAGAAACCCTACGAGCAGTACTTC. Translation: CASSPSEKPYEQYF.

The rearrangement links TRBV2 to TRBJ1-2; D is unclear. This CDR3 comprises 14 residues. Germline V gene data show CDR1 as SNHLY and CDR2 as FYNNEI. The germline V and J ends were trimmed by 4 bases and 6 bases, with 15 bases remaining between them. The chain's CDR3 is CASSGAGGVDGYTF. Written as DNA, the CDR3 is TGTGCCAGCAGTGGGGCCGGCGGGGTCGATGGCTACACCTTC.

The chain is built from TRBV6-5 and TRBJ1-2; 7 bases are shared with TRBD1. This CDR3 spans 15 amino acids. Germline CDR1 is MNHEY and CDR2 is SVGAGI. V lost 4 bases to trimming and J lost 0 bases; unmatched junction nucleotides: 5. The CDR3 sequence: CASSWDGTANYGYTF. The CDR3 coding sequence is TGTGCCAGCAGTTGGGATGGGACAGCTAACTATGGCTACACCTTC.

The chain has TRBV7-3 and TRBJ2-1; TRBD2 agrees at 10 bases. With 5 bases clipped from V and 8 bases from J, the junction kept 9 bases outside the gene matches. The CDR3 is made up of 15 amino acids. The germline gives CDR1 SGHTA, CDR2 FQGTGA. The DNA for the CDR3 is TGTGCCAGCAGCCCCGGGACTAGCGTGAGGGATGAGCAGTTCTTC. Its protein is CASSPGTSVRDEQFF.

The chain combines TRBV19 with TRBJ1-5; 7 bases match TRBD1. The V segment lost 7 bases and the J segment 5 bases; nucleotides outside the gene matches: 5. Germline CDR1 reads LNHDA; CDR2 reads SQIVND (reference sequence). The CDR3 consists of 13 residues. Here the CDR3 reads CASTTDRDQPQHF. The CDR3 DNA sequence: TGTGCCAGTACCACTGACAGGGATCAGCCCCAGCATTTT.

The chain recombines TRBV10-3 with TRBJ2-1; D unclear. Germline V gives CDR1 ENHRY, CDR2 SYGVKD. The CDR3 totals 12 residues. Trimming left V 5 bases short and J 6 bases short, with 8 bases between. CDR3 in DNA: TGTGCCATCAGTCTTAGCCCCAATGAGCAGTTCTTC. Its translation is CAISLSPNEQFF.

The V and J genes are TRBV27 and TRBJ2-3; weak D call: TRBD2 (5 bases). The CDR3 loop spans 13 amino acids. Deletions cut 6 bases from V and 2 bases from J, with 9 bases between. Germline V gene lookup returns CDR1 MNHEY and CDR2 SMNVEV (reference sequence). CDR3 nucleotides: TGTGCCAGCAGGGACTCGGTCACAGATACGCAGTATTTT. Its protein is CASRDSVTDTQYF.

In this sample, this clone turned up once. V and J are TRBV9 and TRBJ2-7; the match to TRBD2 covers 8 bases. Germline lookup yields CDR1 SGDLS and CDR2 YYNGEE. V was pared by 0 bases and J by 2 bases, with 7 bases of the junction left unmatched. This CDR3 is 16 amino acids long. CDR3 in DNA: TGTGCCAGCAGCGTAGGGATTAGCGGGAATCCCTACGAGCAGTACTTC. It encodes CASSVGISGNPYEQYF.

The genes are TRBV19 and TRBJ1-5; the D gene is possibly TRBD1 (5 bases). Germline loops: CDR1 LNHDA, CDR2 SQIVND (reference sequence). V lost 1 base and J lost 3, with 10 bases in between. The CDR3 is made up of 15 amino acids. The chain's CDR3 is CASSIGLGANQPQHF. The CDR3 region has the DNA TGTGCCAGTAGTATAGGGTTAGGGGCCAATCAGCCCCAGCATTTT.

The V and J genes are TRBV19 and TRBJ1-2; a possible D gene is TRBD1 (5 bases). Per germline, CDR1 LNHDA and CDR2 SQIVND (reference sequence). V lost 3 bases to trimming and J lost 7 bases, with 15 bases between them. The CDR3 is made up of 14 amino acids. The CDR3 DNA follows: TGTGCCAGTAGTATCGGGCAGGGTAGAGGTGGCTACACCTTC. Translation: CASSIGQGRGGYTF. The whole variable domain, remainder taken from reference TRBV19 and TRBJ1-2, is DGGITQSPKYLFRKEGQNVTLSCEQNLNHDAMYWYRQDPGQGLRLIYYSQIVNDFQKGDIAEGYSVSREKKESFPLTVTSAQKNPTAFYLCASSIGQGRGGYTFGSGTRLTVV.

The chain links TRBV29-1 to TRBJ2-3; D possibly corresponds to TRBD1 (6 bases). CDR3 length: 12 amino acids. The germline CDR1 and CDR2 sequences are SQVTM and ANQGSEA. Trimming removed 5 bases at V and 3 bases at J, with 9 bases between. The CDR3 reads CSVQGLTDTQYF. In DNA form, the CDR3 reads TGCAGCGTTCAGGGGCTTACAGATACGCAGTATTTT.

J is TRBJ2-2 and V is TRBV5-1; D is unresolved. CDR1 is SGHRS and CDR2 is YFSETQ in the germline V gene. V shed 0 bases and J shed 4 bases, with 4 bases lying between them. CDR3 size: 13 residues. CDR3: CASSLASTGELFF. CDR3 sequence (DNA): TGCGCCAGCAGCTTGGCGAGCACCGGGGAGCTGTTTTTT.

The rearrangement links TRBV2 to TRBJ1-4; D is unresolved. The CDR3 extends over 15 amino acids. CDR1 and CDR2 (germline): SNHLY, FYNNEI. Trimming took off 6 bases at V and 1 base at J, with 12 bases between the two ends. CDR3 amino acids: CASSEEAGTNEKLFF. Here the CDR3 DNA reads TGTGCCAGCAGCGAGGAAGCGGGAACTAATGAAAAACTGTTTTTT. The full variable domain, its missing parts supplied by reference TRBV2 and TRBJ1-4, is EPEVTQTPSHQVTQMGQEVILRCVPISNHLYFYWYRQILGQKVEFLVSFYNNEISEKSEIFDDQFSVERPDGSNFTLKIRSTKLEDSAMYFCASSEEAGTNEKLFFGSGTQLSVL.

CDR3 DNA sequence: TGTGCCAGCCCTCCTGGGCGGGACAATGAGCAGTTCTTC. Residues: CASPPGRDNEQFF. The J gene is TRBJ2-1, the V gene TRBV6-1; a possible D gene is TRBD2 (5 bases). The CDR3 runs 13 residues. V was clipped by 8 bases and J by 5 bases, with 13 bases between them. Germline assignment: CDR1 MNHNS and CDR2 SASEGT.

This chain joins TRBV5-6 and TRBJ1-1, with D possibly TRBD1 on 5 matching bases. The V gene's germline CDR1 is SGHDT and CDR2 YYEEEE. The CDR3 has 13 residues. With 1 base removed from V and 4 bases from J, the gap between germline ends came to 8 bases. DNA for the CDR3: TGTGCCAGCAGCTTGCAGGGAAGCACTGAAGCTTTCTTT. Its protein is CASSLQGSTEAFF.

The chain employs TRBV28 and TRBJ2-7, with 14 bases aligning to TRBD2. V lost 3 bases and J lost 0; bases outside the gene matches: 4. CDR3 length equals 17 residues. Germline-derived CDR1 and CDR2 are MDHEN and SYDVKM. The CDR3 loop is CASSFGLAGGYSYEQYF. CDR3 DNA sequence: TGTGCCAGCAGTTTCGGACTAGCGGGAGGATACTCCTACGAGCAGTACTTC.

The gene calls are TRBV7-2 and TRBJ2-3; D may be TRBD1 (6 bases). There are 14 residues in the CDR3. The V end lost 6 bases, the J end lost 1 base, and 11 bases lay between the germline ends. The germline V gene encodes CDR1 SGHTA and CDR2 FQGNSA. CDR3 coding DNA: TGTGCCAGCAGTGGACAGCGAGGCACAGATACGCAGTATTTT. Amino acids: CASSGQRGTDTQYF.

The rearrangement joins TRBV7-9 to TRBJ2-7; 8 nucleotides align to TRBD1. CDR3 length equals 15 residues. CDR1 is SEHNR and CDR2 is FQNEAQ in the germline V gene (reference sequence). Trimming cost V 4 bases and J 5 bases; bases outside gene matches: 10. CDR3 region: CASSSWTGRFNEQYF. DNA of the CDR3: TGTGCCAGCAGCTCGTGGACAGGGCGTTTTAACGAGCAGTACTTC. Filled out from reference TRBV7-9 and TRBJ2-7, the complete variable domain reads DTGVSQNPRHKITKRGQNVTFRCDPISEHNRLYWYRQTLGQGPEFLTYFQNEAQLEKSRLLSDRFSAERPKGSFSTLEIQRTEQGDSAMYLCASSSWTGRFNEQYFGPGTRLTVT.

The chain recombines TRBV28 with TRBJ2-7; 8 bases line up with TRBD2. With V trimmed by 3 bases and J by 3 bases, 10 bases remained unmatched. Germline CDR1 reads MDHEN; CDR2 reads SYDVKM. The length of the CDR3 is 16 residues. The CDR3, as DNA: TGTGCCAGCAGTTTCGGGGGGGCGCGGGGGTACTACGAGCAGTACTTC. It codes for CASSFGGARGYYEQYF.

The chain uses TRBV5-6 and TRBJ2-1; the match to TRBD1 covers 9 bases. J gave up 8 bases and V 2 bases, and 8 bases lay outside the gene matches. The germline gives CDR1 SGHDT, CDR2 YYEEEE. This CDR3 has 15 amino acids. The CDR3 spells CASSFGTGLEHEQFF. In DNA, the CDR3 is TGTGCCAGCAGCTTTGGGACAGGGTTAGAGCATGAGCAGTTCTTC.

CDR3 nucleotide sequence: TGTGCCACCAGCCCCGGGGGGGTAACAGATACGCAGTATTTT. It translates to CATSPGGVTDTQYF. The rearrangement links TRBV15 to TRBJ2-3; the match to TRBD2 covers 8 bases. The CDR3 length is 14 residues. Germline loops: CDR1 LNHNV, CDR2 YYDKDF (reference sequence). V dropped 5 bases and J dropped 3; count of bases not matched to a gene: 4.

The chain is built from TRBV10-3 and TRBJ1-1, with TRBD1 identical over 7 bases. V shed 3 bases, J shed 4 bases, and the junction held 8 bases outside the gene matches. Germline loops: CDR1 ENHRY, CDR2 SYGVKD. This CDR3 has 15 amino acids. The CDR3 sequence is CAISDPDREGTEAFF. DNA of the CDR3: TGTGCCATCAGTGACCCTGACAGGGAAGGCACTGAAGCTTTCTTT.